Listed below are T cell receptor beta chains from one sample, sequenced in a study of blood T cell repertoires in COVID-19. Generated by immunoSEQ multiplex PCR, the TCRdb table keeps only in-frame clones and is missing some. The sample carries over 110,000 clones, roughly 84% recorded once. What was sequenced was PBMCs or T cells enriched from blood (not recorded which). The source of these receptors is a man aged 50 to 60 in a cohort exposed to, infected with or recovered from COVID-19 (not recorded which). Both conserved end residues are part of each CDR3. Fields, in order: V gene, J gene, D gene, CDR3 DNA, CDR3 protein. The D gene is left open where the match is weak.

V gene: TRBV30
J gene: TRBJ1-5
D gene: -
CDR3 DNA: TGTGCCTGGAGTGGGGGACAAAATCAGCCCCAGCATTTT
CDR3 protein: CAWSGGQNQPQHF

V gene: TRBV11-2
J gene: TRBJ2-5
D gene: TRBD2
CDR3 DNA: TGTGCCAGCAGCATTATCATAGCGGGAAGGCCGGAGACCCAGTACTTC
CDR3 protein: CASSIIIAGRPETQYF

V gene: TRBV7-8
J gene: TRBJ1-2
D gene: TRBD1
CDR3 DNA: TGTGCCAGCAGCTTAGGGCTAGGACAGGGAGGTTATGGCTACACCTTC
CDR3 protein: CASSLGLGQGGYGYTF

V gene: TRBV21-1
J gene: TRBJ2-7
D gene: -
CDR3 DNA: TGTGCCAGCAGCAAGAACAGGGCTCTCAGCTACGAGCAGTACTTC
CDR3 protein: CASSKNRALSYEQYF

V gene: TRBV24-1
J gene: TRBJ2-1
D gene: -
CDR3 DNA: TGTGCCACCAGTGATAAGGCGGCCACGTTCTTC
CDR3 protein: CATSDKAATFF

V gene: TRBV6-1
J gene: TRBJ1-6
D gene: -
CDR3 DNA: TGTGCCAGCAGTGAAGGTTCAGGGGATAATTCACCCCTCCACTTT
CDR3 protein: CASSEGSGDNSPLHF

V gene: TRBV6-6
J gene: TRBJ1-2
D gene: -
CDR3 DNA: TGTGCCAGCAGATCCCGGACAGCAGCCGATGGCTACACCTTC
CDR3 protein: CASRSRTAADGYTF

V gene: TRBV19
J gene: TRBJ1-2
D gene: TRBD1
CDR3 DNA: TGTGCCAGTAGGCCTATCGGGACAGGGGACATTACCCACACCTTC
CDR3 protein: CASRPIGTGDITHTF

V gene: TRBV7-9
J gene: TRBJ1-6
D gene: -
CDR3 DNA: TGTGCCAGCAGCGCGGCCGGGGGGGTCGAGAGTTCACCCCTCCACTTT
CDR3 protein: CASSAAGGVESSPLHF

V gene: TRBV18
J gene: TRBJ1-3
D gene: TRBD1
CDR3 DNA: TGTGCCAGCTCACCAAGGCCAGGGGGAGGAAACACCATATATTTT
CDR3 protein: CASSPRPGGGNTIYF

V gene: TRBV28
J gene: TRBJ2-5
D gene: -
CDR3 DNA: TGTGCCAGCAGTTTTCACCGGGACATACCACAAGAGACCCAGTACTTC
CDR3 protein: CASSFHRDIPQETQYF

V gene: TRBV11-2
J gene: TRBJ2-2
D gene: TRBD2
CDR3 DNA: TGTGCCAGCAGCACCATCGGGACTAGCGGGTTCGGGGAGCTGTTTTTT
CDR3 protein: CASSTIGTSGFGELFF

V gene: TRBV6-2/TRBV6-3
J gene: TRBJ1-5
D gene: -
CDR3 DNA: TGTGCCAGCAGTTCCCCCGCCGGGGGGCGGGGGCAGCCCCAGCATTTT
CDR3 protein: CASSSPAGGRGQPQHF

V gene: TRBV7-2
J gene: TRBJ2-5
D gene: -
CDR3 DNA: TGTGCCAGCAGCTTAGCGAGGGACCAAGAGACCCAGTACTTC
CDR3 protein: CASSLARDQETQYF

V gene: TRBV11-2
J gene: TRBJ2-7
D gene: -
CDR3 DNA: TGTGCCAGCAGCTTACTTAGCAGCTACGAGCAGTACTTC
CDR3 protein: CASSLLSSYEQYF